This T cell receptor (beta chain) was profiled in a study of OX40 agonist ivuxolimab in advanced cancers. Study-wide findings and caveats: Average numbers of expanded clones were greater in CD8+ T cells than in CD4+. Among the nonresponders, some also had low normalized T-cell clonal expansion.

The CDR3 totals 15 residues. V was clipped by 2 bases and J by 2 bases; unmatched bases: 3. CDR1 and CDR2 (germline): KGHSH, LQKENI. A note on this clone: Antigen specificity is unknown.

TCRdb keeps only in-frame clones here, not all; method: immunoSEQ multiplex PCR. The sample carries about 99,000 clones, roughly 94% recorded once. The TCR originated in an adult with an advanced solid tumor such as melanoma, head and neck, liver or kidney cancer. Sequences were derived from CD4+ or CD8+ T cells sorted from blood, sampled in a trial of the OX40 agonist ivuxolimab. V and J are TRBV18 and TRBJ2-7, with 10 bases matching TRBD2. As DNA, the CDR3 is TGTGCCAGCTCACCAGGACTAGCGGTGGCCTACGAGCAGTACTTC. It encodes CASSPGLAVAYEQYF.